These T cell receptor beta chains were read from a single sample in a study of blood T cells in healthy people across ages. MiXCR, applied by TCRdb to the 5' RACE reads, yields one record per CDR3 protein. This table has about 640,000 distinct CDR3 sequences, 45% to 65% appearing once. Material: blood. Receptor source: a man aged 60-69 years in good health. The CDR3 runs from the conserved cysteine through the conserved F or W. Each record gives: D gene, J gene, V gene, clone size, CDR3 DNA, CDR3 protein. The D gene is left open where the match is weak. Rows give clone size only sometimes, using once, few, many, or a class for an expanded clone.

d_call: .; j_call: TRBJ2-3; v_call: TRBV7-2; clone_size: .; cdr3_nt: TGTGCCAGCAGCTTAATTGGGGCATCAAGGGCAGATACGCAGTATTTT; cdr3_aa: CASSLIGASRADTQYF
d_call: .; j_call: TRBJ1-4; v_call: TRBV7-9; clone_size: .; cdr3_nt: TGTGCCAGCAGCTTCATCAGGGGAGGGGAAAAACTGTTTTTT; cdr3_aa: CASSFIRGGEKLFF
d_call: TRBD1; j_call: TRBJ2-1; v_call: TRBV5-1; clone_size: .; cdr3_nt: TGCGCCAGCAGCTTCAAAAGACAGGGGGACTACAATGAGCAGTTCTTC; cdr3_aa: CASSFKRQGDYNEQFF
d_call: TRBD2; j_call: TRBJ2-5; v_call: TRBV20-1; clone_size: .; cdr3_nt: TGCAGTGCTGCTAATAGCGGGGGGTACCAAGAGACCCAGTACTTC; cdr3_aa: CSAANSGGYQETQYF
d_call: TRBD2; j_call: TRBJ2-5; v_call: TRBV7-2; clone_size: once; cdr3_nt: TGTGCCAGCAGCTTAGTTGGCGGGGGGGCAGTACAAGAGACCCAGTACTTC; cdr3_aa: CASSLVGGGAVQETQYF
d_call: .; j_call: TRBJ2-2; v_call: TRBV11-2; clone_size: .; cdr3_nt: TGCGCCAGCAGCTTAGGGCTCTTGTCCGGGGAGCTGTTTTTT; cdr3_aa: CASSLGLLSGELFF
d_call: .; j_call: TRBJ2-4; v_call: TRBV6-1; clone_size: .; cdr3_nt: TGTGCCAGCAGGATTGACACTCTAGCCAAAAACATTCAGTACTTC; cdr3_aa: CASRIDTLAKNIQYF
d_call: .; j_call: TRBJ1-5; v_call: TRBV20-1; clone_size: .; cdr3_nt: TGCAGTGCTAGAGAGGGCGGCCGCAATCAGCCCCAGCATTTT; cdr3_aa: CSAREGGRNQPQHF
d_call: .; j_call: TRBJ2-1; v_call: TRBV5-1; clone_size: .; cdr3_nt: TGCGCCAGCAGCTTGGGCTACTTCAGTCACAATGAGCAGTTCTTC; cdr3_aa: CASSLGYFSHNEQFF
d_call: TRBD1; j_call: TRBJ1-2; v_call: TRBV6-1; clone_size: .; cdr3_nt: TGTGCCAGCAGTGACGGGACAGCTCTTATCTATGGCTACACCTTC; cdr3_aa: CASSDGTALIYGYTF
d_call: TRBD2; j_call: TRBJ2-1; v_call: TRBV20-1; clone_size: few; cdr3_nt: TGCAGTGCTAGAGAACCCCGGGGGGACTGGAATGAGCAGTTCTTC; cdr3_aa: CSAREPRGDWNEQFF
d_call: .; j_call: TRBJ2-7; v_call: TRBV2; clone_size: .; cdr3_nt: TGTGCCAGCAGTAACGGGGGCCTGGGGTACAATGAGCAGTACTTC; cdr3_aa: CASSNGGLGYNEQYF
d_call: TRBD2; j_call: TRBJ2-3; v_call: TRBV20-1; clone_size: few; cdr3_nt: TGCAGTTTCGTCGGGGCACTAGCGGGGGGGCCCACAGATACGCAGTATTTT; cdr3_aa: CSFVGALAGGPTDTQYF
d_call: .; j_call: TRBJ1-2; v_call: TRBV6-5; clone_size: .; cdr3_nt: TGTGCCAGCAGTTACACGGACAGTTTTTATGGCTACACCTTC; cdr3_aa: CASSYTDSFYGYTF
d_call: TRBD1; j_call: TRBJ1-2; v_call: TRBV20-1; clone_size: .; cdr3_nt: TGCAGTGCTGCGACAGGGGGTGGCTACACCTTC; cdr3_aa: CSAATGGGYTF
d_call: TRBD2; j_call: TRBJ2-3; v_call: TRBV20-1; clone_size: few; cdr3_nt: TGCAGTGCTGGGGTGGCTAGCGGATCAGATACGCAGTATTTT; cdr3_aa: CSAGVASGSDTQYF
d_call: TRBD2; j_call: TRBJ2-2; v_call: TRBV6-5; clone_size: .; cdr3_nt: TGTGCCAGCAGTTACGGGGAGGGGTTGAACACCGGGGAGCTGTTTTTT; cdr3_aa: CASSYGEGLNTGELFF
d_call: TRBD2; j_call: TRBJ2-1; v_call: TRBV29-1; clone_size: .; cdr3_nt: TGCAGCGTTGAATGGAGCGGGGGGGGTAATGAGCAGTTCTTC; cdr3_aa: CSVEWSGGGNEQFF
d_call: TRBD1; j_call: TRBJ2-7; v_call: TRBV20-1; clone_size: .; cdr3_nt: TGCAGTGCTCTTCCAGGGGGCGAAGCCTACGAGCAGTACTTC; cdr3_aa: CSALPGGEAYEQYF
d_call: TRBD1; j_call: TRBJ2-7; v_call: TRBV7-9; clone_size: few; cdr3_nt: TGTGCCAGCAGCCCCGGGACAGGAGAAAACGAGCAGTACTTC; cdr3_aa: CASSPGTGENEQYF
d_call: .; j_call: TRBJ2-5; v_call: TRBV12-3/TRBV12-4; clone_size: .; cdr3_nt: TGTGCCAGCAGTTTTAGGGGAGGGGGGCAAGAGACCCAGTACTTC; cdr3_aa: CASSFRGGGQETQYF
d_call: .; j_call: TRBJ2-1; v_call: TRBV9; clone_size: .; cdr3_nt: TGTGCCAGCAGCGGAGCCTCAGCCAATGAGCAGTTCTTC; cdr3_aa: CASSGASANEQFF
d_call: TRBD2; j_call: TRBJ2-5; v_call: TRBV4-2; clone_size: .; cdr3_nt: TGTGCCAGCAACCAGTCCGGTGCTAGCGGGGGTCAAGAGACCCAGTACTTC; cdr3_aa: CASNQSGASGGQETQYF
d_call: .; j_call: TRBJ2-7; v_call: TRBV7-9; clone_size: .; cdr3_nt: TGTGCCAGCAGCTTAGTACAGGCAGGATCCTACGAGCAGTACTTC; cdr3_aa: CASSLVQAGSYEQYF
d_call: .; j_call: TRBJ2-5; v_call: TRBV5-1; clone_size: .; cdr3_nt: TGCGCCAGCAGCTCTGGACAGACGGGAGAGACCCAGTACTTC; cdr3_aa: CASSSGQTGETQYF
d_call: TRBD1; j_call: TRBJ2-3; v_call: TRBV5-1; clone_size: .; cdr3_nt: TGCGCCAGCAGCTTGAGTGGACAGGGGTCAGATACGCAGTATTTT; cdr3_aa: CASSLSGQGSDTQYF
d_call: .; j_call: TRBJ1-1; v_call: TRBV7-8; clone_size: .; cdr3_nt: TGTGCCAGCAGCTTAGGCCACTTGAGCACTGAAGCTTTCTTT; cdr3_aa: CASSLGHLSTEAFF
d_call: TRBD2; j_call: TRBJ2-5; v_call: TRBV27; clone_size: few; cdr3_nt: TGTGCCAGCAGGATAACTAGCGGGGTTGAGACCCAGTACTTC; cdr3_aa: CASRITSGVETQYF
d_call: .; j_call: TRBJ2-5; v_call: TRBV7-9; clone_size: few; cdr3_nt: TGTGCCAGCAGCCCGATCAGAAAAGAGACCCAGTACTTC; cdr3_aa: CASSPIRKETQYF
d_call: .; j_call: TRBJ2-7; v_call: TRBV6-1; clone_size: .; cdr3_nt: TGTGCCAGCAGTGAAGCGGGCGATGAGCAGTACTTC; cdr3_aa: CASSEAGDEQYF
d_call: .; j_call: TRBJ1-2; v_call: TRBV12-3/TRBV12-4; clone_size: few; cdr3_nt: TGTGCCAGCAGTTTAACTAGAGGCTACACCTTC; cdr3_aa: CASSLTRGYTF
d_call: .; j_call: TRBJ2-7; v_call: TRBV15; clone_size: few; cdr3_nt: TGTGCCACCAGCAGAGGTGGGGGAACTTACGAGCAGTACTTC; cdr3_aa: CATSRGGGTYEQYF
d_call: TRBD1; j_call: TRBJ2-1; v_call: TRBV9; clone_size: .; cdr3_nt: TGTGCCAGCAGCGTAGGGGGACAGGGGGCGCGTGAGCAGTTCTTC; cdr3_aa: CASSVGGQGAREQFF
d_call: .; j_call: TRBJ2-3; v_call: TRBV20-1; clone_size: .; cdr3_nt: TGCAGTGCTAGATCGCTAGCTGGCACAGATACGCAGTATTTT; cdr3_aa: CSARSLAGTDTQYF
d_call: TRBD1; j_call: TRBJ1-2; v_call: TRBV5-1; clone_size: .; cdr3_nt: TGCGCCAGCAGCTTGTCCGGGACAGATCTTTCTGGCTACACCTTC; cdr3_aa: CASSLSGTDLSGYTF
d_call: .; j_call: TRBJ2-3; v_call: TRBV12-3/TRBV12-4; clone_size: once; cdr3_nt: TGTGCCAGCAGTTTCCCTTCAAAAGATGCGCAGTATTTT; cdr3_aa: CASSFPSKDAQYF
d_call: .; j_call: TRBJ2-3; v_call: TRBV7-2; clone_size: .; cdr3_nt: TGTGCCAGCAGCTCATATACGCAGTATTTT; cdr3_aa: CASSSYTQYF
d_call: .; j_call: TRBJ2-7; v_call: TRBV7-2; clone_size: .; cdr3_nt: TGTGCCAGCAGCCAAGAGTCAGGGAGATACGAGCAGTACTTC; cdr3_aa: CASSQESGRYEQYF
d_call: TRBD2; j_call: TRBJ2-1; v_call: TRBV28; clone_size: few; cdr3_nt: TGTGCCAGCACCACTAGCGGGGGGGCAAATGAGCAGTTCTTC; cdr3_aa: CASTTSGGANEQFF
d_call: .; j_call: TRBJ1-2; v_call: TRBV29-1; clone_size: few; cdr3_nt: TGCAGCGTTGCCACCGGGACTCCCTATGGCTACACCTTC; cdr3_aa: CSVATGTPYGYTF
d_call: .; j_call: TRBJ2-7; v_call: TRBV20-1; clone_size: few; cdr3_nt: TGCAGTGCTAGAGGCACCTCTCTACCCCACGAGCAGTACTTC; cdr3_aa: CSARGTSLPHEQYF
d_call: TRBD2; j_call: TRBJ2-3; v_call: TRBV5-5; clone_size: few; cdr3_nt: TGTGCCAGCAGCTTGCTAGCGGGATCAGATACGCAGTATTTT; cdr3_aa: CASSLLAGSDTQYF
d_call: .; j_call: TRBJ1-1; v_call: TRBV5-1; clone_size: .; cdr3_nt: TGCACCAGCAGCTTGGAGGGAGAAACTATAACTGAAGCTTTCTTT; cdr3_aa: CTSSLEGETITEAFF
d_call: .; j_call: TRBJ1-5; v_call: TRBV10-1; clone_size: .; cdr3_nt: TGCGCCAGGGACAGACAGCCCCAGCATTTT; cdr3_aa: CARDRQPQHF
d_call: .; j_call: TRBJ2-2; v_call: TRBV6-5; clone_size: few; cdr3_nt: TGTGCCAGCAGTTACTGGGGGAACACCGGGGAGCTGTTTTTT; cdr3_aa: CASSYWGNTGELFF
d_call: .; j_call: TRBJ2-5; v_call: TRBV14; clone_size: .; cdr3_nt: TGTGCCAGCAGCCACCTCCGAAAGGGCGGGGAGGAAGAGACCCAGTACTTC; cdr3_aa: CASSHLRKGGEEETQYF
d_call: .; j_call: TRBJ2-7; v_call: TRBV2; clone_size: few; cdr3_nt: TGTGCCAGCAGTCGGGACGAAACCTACGAGCAGTACTTC; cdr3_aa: CASSRDETYEQYF
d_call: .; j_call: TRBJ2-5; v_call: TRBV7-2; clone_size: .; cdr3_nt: TGTGCCAGCAGCCAGATCGGAGAGACCCAGTACTTC; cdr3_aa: CASSQIGETQYF
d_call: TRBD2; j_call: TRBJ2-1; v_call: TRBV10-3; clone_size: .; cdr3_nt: TGTGCCATCAGTGACTCCGGGACTAGCGGGGGGGCCTACAATGAGCAGTTCTTC; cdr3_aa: CAISDSGTSGGAYNEQFF
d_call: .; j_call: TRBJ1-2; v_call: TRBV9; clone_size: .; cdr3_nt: TGTGCCAGCAGCGTAGGGGGCACCTCTAACTATGGCTACACCTTC; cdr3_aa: CASSVGGTSNYGYTF
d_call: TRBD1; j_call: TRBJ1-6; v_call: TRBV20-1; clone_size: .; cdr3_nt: TGCAGTGCTAGGGACAGGGCGCATTCACCCCTCCACTTT; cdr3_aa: CSARDRAHSPLHF
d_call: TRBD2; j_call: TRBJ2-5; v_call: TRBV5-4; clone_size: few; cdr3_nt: TGTGCCAGCAGAATAGGGACTAGCGAAGAGACCCAGTACTTC; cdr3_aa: CASRIGTSEETQYF
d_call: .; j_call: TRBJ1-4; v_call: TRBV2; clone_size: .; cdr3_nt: TGTGCCAGCAGTGTGGGAGGGTCTAATGAAAAACTGTTTTTT; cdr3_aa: CASSVGGSNEKLFF
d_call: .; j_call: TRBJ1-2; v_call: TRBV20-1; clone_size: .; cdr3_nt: TGCAGTGCTAGTTCGGGGCGGTATGGCTACACCTTC; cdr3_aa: CSASSGRYGYTF
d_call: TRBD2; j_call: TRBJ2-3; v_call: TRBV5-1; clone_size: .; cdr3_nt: TGCGCCAGCAGCATCGGACTAGCGGGGAGGCGAGATACGCAGTATTTT; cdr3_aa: CASSIGLAGRRDTQYF